This T cell receptor (beta chain) emerged from a study of cytotoxic CD8 clonotypes in ibrutinib-treated CLL. Study-level findings and limits: Ibrutinib response saw clonality rise, and progression saw it return toward baseline. Sustained-remission patients were sampled at one set of times and progressing patients at different ones. Clonality correlated strongly with circulating CD8+ T cells and exceeded age-matched healthy donors at baseline.

Comments on this clone: The antigen remains undetermined.

Assay: immunoSEQ multiplex PCR; the TCRdb copy retains only in-frame clones and omits some. Of around 310,000 clones listed, more than 65% were seen once; the top ten hold under 8.5%. The input for sequencing was PBMCs, taken before ibrutinib treatment. This TCR was recovered from a human donor with chronic lymphocytic leukemia.

The CDR3: CASSRGNYNEQFF. The CDR3 region has the DNA TGTGCCAGCTCAAGGGGAAATTACAATGAGCAGTTCTTC. The chain couples TRBV18 to TRBJ2-1; tentatively, D is TRBD1 (5 bases). The CDR3 loop spans 13 amino acids. Germline CDR1 KGHSH, CDR2 LQKENI. V was cut by 5 bases and J by 4 bases, with 9 bases left in between.